The T cell receptor beta chain under discussion was sequenced for a study of blood T cell repertoires in COVID-19 (dated by TCRdb to the early 2020s). Concerning the study at large: Collaborator samples came from the United States, Italy and Spain and covered acute and convalescent phases of COVID-19. The prospective study material was composed of cDNA or gDNA derived from T cells, B-cell-depleted T cells, or PBMCs. The dataset comprised deeply sampled blood TCRbeta repertoires from subjects exposed to, actively infected with, or recovered from COVID-19. A freely available public database, intended as a resource for researchers studying the immune response to SARS-CoV-2, is where the repertoires were released. The samples were drawn from two sources: the first 160 participants of the ongoing ImmuneRACE study, and fewer than 1,500 subjects contributed by 6 global collaborators. A de-identified subject ID, COVID-19 status, age in years and sex were almost always included in the sample metadata. Where HLA class I and class II types were available, the types were taken from metadata supplied by the sample provider, not from assay-based typing.

Trimming leaves V shorter by 1 base and J shorter by 3 bases, with the junction holding 3 bases beyond the gene matches. The CDR1 and CDR2 encoded by the germline V gene are SGHTA and FQGNSA. The cysteine opens and the phenylalanine closes a CDR3 of 14 amino acids. The sequence is cut down to CDR3 DNA, 42 bases in frame from base 1. On this clone itself: There is no known antigen for this receptor. No base quality values were provided; no much bigger clone lies one nucleotide off.

TCRbeta CDR3 regions were amplified from genomic DNA using the immunoSEQ Assay, a bias-controlled multiplex PCR. In the paper's pipeline: The number of nucleated cells in each sample was estimated from the amplification of reference gene primers within the assay. To quantify the absolute abundance of each unique TCRbeta CDR3 rearrangement, sequence reads were collapsed and filtered. For each sample, productive Simpson clonality was calculated as the square root of Simpson's diversity index across productive rearrangements. TCRdb limited this immuneACCESS table to in-frame rearrangements with V and J called. A share of clones is missing; checked studies link under half to unresolved V genes, and the rest is unexplained. The V and J calls and clone size are taken from that table; D and trimming were inferred from the DNA. The sample yields a few hundred thousand clones; 83% were counted once. Of the sample, about 5% falls within the top ten clones.

What the authors observed across the whole study: The quantity of clinical and demographic metadata differed by source and by participant and was supplied without curation.

Another Seattle source contributed samples from volunteer blood donors who had recovered from COVID-19. Each collaborating institution followed its own protocols to collect whole blood in K2EDTA tubes. For TCRbeta analysis, collaborators shipped samples as frozen whole blood, isolated PBMCs, or DNA extracted from either of those sample types. Material: peripheral blood. The origin of this receptor is a man aged 55-75 years who had recovered from COVID-19. The chain joins TRBV7-2 to TRBJ2-7; 7 nucleotides in the junction match TRBD1. The CDR3 here reads CASSLEQGSYEQYF. The DNA sequence reads TGTGCCAGCAGCTTAGAACAGGGGAGCTACGAGCAGTACTTC.